The 5 T cell receptor beta chains listed next were all sequenced from one sample in a study of T-cell reconstitution after alpha-beta-depleted transplantation in children (dated by TCRdb to 2016 to 2017). The treatment or condition label corresponds to: allogeneic hematopoietic cell transplantation with graft depleted of TCRalphabeta T cells and CD19 B cells. Library prep was done by PCR. The reads were generated on an Illumina HiSeq 2500. To normalize quantification of the TCRbeta repertoire, the TCR libraries were built with molecular barcoding that relied on unique molecular identifiers. The raw public reads went through TCRdb reprocessing: fastp at Q25, MiXCR clone calling, in-frame beta chains kept. Records with the same CDR3 protein are collapsed into one entry carrying the most frequent genes and DNA. This sample lists about a million distinct CDR3 sequences; roughly 29% were detected once. The ten largest account for approximately 30% of the sample.

The sequences come from PBMCs, mostly from graft donor cells, collected 360 days after TCRalphabeta/CD19-depleted stem cell transplant. The receptors derive from a boy less than two years old who had a stem cell transplant for SCID, so the T cells may come from the graft donor.

The V call is TRBV7-2, the J call TRBJ2-7; D may match TRBD1 or TRBD2 (5 bases each). This CDR3 region has 15 residues. The ends were cut back, 0 bases at V and 3 bases at J, with 12 bases in the middle. In germline, CDR1 is SGHTA, CDR2 FQGNSA. CDR3 loop: CASSLAGTSYYEQYF. As DNA, the CDR3 is TGTGCCAGCAGCTTAGCAGGGACCTCATACTACGAGCAGTACTTC.

The V and J genes are TRBV20-1 and TRBJ2-2, with D maybe TRBD2 (6 bases). Trimming removed 5 bases from V and 4 bases from J, with 8 bases in between. The CDR3 is 12 amino acids. Per the germline V gene, CDR1 is DFQATT and CDR2 is SNEGSKA (reference sequence). The CDR3 loop reads CSAGAGTGELFF. CDR3 coding DNA: TGCAGTGCTGGAGCGGGCACCGGGGAGCTGTTTTTT.

This clonotype has only one observation. V usage is TRBV20-1 and J usage is TRBJ1-6; no firm D call. V dropped 0 bases and J dropped 7 bases, with 7 bases sitting between them. Germline lookup yields CDR1 DFQATT and CDR2 SNEGSKA (reference sequence). This CDR3 has 13 amino acids. The CDR3 DNA is TGCAGTGCTAGAGATCTGGGGAATTCACCCCTCCACTTT. Protein product: CSARDLGNSPLHF.

The chain's CDR3 is CASVGGSRTDTQYF. For the CDR3, the DNA is TGTGCCAGTGTCGGGGGGTCCCGCACAGATACGCAGTATTTT. V usage is TRBV18 and J usage is TRBJ2-3; 7 bases map to TRBD2. Germline V CDR1 and CDR2: KGHSH, LQKENI. The trim removed 9 bases at V and 1 base at J, leaving 7 bases unmatched. This CDR3 comprises 14 residues. The full variable domain, its missing parts supplied by reference TRBV18 and TRBJ2-3, is NAGVMQNPRHLVRRRGQEARLRCSPMKGHSHVYWYRQLPEEGLKFMVYLQKENIIDESGMPKERFSAEFPKEGPSILRIQQVVRGDSAAYFCASVGGSRTDTQYFGPGTRLTVL.

This clonotype was seen only a few times. The chain carries TRBV27 and TRBJ2-7; D gene uncertain. Germline CDR1 is MNHEY and CDR2 is SMNVEV (reference sequence). The V and J ends lost 2 bases and 1 base respectively, with 12 bases between them. The CDR3 is 15 residues long. In DNA form, the CDR3 reads TGTGCCAGCAGTTTACAGGCTAGGTCGTCCTACGAGCAGTACTTC. This encodes CASSLQARSSYEQYF.